These 25 T cell receptor beta chains were all obtained from the same sample, sequenced in a study of vaccination effects on CD4 cells after COVID-19. TCRdb's copy holds only in-frame clones and misses some; the assay was immunoSEQ multiplex PCR. The data hold around 37,000 clones, with approximately 72% observed a single time. No antigens are known for them. It was after approximately 11 days of culture that CD4+ T cells were isolated. The starting material was CD4+ T cells from PBMCs cultured without peptide, obtained before COVID-19 vaccination. All receptors derive from a human donor who received a COVID-19 vaccine.

The chain combines TRBV6-6 with TRBJ2-7, with D tentatively TRBD2 (7 bases). CDR3 size: 21 residues. V was trimmed by 5 bases and J by 2 bases, leaving 34 bases between them. Germline assignment: CDR1 MNHNY and CDR2 SVGAGI (reference sequence). CDR3 loop: CASSHPRGRGILQNYAYEQYF. For the CDR3, the DNA is TGTGCCAGCAGTCATCCCCGGGGGCGGGGGATCCTCCAGAACTACGCCTACGAGCAGTACTTC.

In DNA form, the CDR3 reads TGTGCCAGCAGCGGAGGGGGCGGCGAGGGACTAGCGGGAGTAGTGGCGCGCGAGCAGTACTTC. It is translated as CASSGGGGEGLAGVVAREQYF. The rearrangement joins TRBV3-1 (or the pseudogene TRBV3-2) to TRBJ2-7, with 14 bases identical to TRBD2. CDR3 length: 21 amino acids. Germline CDR1 reads LGHDT; CDR2 reads YNNKEL (reference sequence). The V gene end was trimmed by 5 bases and the J gene end by 6 bases; junction bases not matched to a gene: 24.

This rearrangement joins TRBV4-1 to TRBJ2-3, with a possible D match to TRBD2 (6 bases). Trimming shortened V by 5 bases and J by 0 bases, and 9 bases separated the two germline ends. Germline V gene lookup returns CDR1 MGHRA and CDR2 YSYEKL. This CDR3 spans 14 amino acids. The chain's CDR3 is CASSISGSTDTQYF. DNA of the CDR3: TGCGCCAGCAGCATTAGCGGAAGCACAGATACGCAGTATTTT.

J is TRBJ1-1 and V is TRBV12-5; D remains ambiguous. V was cut by 0 bases and J by 4 bases, with 6 bases left in between. Germline CDR1 and CDR2: LGHNT and FRNRAP. CDR3 length equals 13 residues. The CDR3 nucleotides read TGTGCTAGTGGTTTGGTACTTGGCACTGAAGCTTTCTTT. Protein product: CASGLVLGTEAFF.

The chain uses TRBV30 and TRBJ2-1; a possible D gene is TRBD1 (5 bases). Per the germline V gene, CDR1 is GTSNPN and CDR2 is SVGIG (reference sequence). V lost 1 base and J 4 bases, leaving 8 bases between the germline ends. This CDR3 comprises 13 residues. CDR3 amino acids: CAWSGDSYNEQFF. The CDR3 DNA follows: TGTGCCTGGAGTGGAGACAGTTACAATGAGCAGTTCTTC.

This chain uses TRBV5-1 with TRBJ2-4; 8 bases align to TRBD1. This CDR3 is built from 16 residues. The germline V gene encodes CDR1 SGHRS and CDR2 YFSETQ. J lost 5 bases, V lost 1 base, and 8 bases had no gene match. The CDR3 spells CASSLFQGAGENIQYF. The CDR3 DNA reads as TGCGCCAGCAGCTTGTTTCAGGGGGCGGGCGAAAACATTCAGTACTTC.

The chain is built from TRBV7-2 and TRBJ2-7, with D hard to call. The ends were cut back, 2 bases at V and 2 bases at J, with 7 bases in the middle. Germline lookup yields CDR1 SGHTA and CDR2 FQGNSA. The CDR3 has 13 residues. CDR3 protein: CASSLTVTYEQYF. The CDR3 DNA is TGTGCCAGCAGCTTAACAGTAACCTACGAGCAGTACTTC.

The chain combines TRBV5-6 with TRBJ2-5, with D perhaps TRBD2 (5 bases). This CDR3 comprises 19 residues. The germline V gene has CDR1 SGHDT and CDR2 YYEEEE. V lost 0 bases and J 2 bases, leaving 23 bases between the germline ends. This CDR3 is CASSLGPPLNSRRQETQYF. CDR3 nucleotides: TGTGCCAGCAGCTTGGGGCCCCCGTTGAACAGCCGGAGGCAAGAGACCCAGTACTTC.

The chain uses TRBV19 and TRBJ2-2; a weak D match, TRBD1 (6 bases). Trimming removed 6 bases at V and 4 bases at J, with 12 bases between. This CDR3 spans 14 amino acids. CDR1 LNHDA and CDR2 SQIVND come from the germline V gene (reference sequence). The DNA for the CDR3 is TGTGCCAGTAGACAGGGCCCGGGCACCGGGGAGCTGTTTTTT. Residues: CASRQGPGTGELFF.

This clone was seen a few times. The genes are TRBV7-9 and TRBJ1-1; D is uncertain. Germline lookup yields CDR1 SEHNR and CDR2 FQNEAQ (reference sequence). V lost 2 bases and J 4 bases, leaving 14 bases between the germline ends. There are 15 residues in the CDR3. CDR3 DNA: TGTGCCAGCAGCTTAAGTCTCGGGTTTGGCACTGAAGCTTTCTTT. Its protein product is CASSLSLGFGTEAFF.

The chain recombines TRBV9 with TRBJ1-6; D ambiguous. The germline CDR1 and CDR2 sequences are SGDLS and YYNGEE. Deletions cut 3 bases from V and 4 bases from J, with 8 bases between. The CDR3 covers 14 residues. The CDR3 is CASSGGDYNSPLHF. The CDR3 DNA reads as TGTGCCAGCAGCGGGGGTGATTATAATTCACCCCTCCACTTT.

A few counts support this clone. This rearrangement joins TRBV5-1 to TRBJ1-1; no definite D call. Germline V CDR1 and CDR2: SGHRS, YFSETQ. The CDR3 runs to 15 residues. V was clipped by 0 bases and J by 1 base, with 10 bases between them. The CDR3 sequence: CASSLETWTNTEAFF. The DNA for the CDR3 is TGCGCCAGCAGCTTGGAAACGTGGACGAACACTGAAGCTTTCTTT.

The chain carries TRBV5-6 and TRBJ2-7; 8 bases line up with TRBD2. The germline V gene has CDR1 SGHDT and CDR2 YYEEEE. This CDR3 is built from 16 residues. Trimming cost V 4 bases and J 2 bases; bases outside gene matches: 11. The CDR3 DNA follows: TGTGCCAGCAGCCGGGCGGTTAGCGGGACCCCCTACGAGCAGTACTTC. Translated, it gives CASSRAVSGTPYEQYF.

This clone turned up a few times. The chain is built from TRBV5-1 and TRBJ1-1; 7 bases map to TRBD1. CDR3 length: 14 residues. Germline CDR1 is SGHRS and CDR2 is YFSETQ. J gave up 1 base and V 4 bases, and 4 bases lay outside the gene matches. The CDR3 DNA reads as TGCGCCAGCAGCCCGCAGGGGGGGAACACTGAAGCTTTCTTT. Protein sequence: CASSPQGGNTEAFF. Filled out from reference TRBV5-1 and TRBJ1-1, the complete variable domain reads KAGVTQTPRYLIKTRGQQVTLSCSPISGHRSVSWYQQTPGQGLQFLFEYFSETQRNKGNFPGRFSGRQFSNSRSEMNVSTLELGDSALYLCASSPQGGNTEAFFGQGTRLTVV.

The rearrangement links TRBV6-5 to TRBJ2-4; a possible D gene is TRBD2 (6 bases). This CDR3 is built from 15 residues. CDR1 is MNHEY, CDR2 SVGAGI, per germline. Trimming removed 8 bases from V and 1 base from J, with 15 bases in between. The CDR3 loop reads CASAHGGNAKNIQYF. In nucleotides, the CDR3 is TGTGCCAGCGCCCACGGGGGTAACGCCAAAAACATTCAGTACTTC.

V usage is TRBV6-5 and J usage is TRBJ1-2; the D gene is possibly TRBD1 (5 bases). CDR1 and CDR2 from the germline V gene are MNHEY and SVGAGI. The CDR3 totals 15 residues. V lost 7 bases to trimming and J lost 4 bases, with 19 bases between them. Written as DNA, the CDR3 is TGTGCCAGCAATCCCATCCGGGGGGACGTCTATGGCTACACCTTC. Its translation is CASNPIRGDVYGYTF.

The sample holds a few counts of this clone. This chain joins TRBV3-1 (or the pseudogene TRBV3-2) and TRBJ2-5, with D unclear. CDR1 LGHDT and CDR2 YNNKEL come from the germline V gene (reference sequence). The germline V and J ends were trimmed by 1 base and 4 bases, with 4 bases remaining between them. The CDR3 is 12 amino acids. The CDR3 DNA follows: TGTGCCAGCAGCCAAGTACTAGAGACCCAGTACTTC. This codes for CASSQVLETQYF.

The V and J genes are TRBV2 and TRBJ2-3; TRBD1 matches at 8 bases. V lost 5 bases and J lost 5; bases outside the gene matches: 6. From germline, CDR1 is SNHLY and CDR2 FYNNEI. The CDR3 runs to 14 residues. The CDR3 sequence: CASSPGQGIDTQYF. In nucleotides, the CDR3 is TGTGCCAGCAGTCCCGGACAGGGTATAGATACGCAGTATTTT. The full variable domain, completed using reference TRBV2 and TRBJ2-3, is EPEVTQTPSHQVTQMGQEVILRCVPISNHLYFYWYRQILGQKVEFLVSFYNNEISEKSEIFDDQFSVERPDGSNFTLKIRSTKLEDSAMYFCASSPGQGIDTQYFGPGTRLTVL.

The chain combines TRBV15 with TRBJ2-3, with D unclear. The germline V gene has CDR1 LNHNV and CDR2 YYDKDF (reference sequence). The CDR3 is made up of 13 amino acids. Trimming shortened V by 1 base and J by 5 bases, and 7 bases separated the two germline ends. The CDR3 region is CATSRGTEDTQYF. The CDR3 region has the DNA TGTGCCACCAGCAGAGGCACAGAAGATACGCAGTATTTT. Full variable domain (remainder filled in from reference TRBV15 and TRBJ2-3): DAMVIQNPRYQVTQFGKPVTLSCSQTLNHNVMYWYQQKSSQAPKLLFHYYDKDFNNEADTPDNFQSRRPNTSFCFLDIRSPGLGDTAMYLCATSRGTEDTQYFGPGTRLTVL.

The J gene is TRBJ1-1, the V gene TRBV19; D gene ambiguous. The germline V gene has CDR1 LNHDA and CDR2 SQIVND (reference sequence). V was pared by 4 bases and J by 4 bases, with 10 bases between. The CDR3 extends over 13 amino acids. CDR3 sequence reads: CASSSTVGTEAFF. The CDR3 DNA follows: TGTGCCAGTAGTAGCACAGTCGGCACTGAAGCTTTCTTT.

The chain has TRBV4-2 and TRBJ2-2; TRBD1 matches 8 bases. J was trimmed by 5 bases and V by 4 bases; bases with no gene match: 9. Germline values: CDR1 LGHNA, CDR2 YNFKEQ. The length of the CDR3 is 16 residues. The CDR3 here is CASSPLGTGLTGELFF. The CDR3, as DNA: TGTGCCAGCAGCCCTTTGGGGACAGGTTTGACCGGGGAGCTGTTTTTT.

The chain employs TRBV29-1 and TRBJ1-4; possibly TRBD1 for D (6 bases). V gave up 7 bases and J gave up 8 bases, with 17 bases separating them. There are 13 residues in the CDR3. Germline V gives CDR1 SQVTM, CDR2 ANQGSEA. CDR3 in DNA: TGCAGCGCCTTACAGGGAGGAGGCGAAAAACTGTTTTTT. Translation gives CSALQGGGEKLFF. Full variable domain (rest looked up from reference TRBV29-1 and TRBJ1-4): SAVISQKPSRDICQRGTSLTIQCQVDSQVTMMFWYRQQPGQSLTLIATANQGSEATYESGFVIDKFPISRPNLTFSTLTVSNMSPEDSSIYLCSALQGGGEKLFFGSGTQLSVL.

This rearrangement joins TRBV12-3 or TRBV12-4 to TRBJ1-2; D uncertain. The CDR3 totals 13 residues. V was trimmed by 6 bases and J by 4 bases, leaving 12 bases between them. The CDR3 here is CASRDGSSYGYTF. The CDR3 coding sequence is TGTGCCAGCAGGGACGGATCATCCTATGGCTACACCTTC.

CDR3 DNA sequence: TGTGCCAGCAGCCAAGAGGTGGGGAGGAACACTGAAGCTTTCTTT. This gives the protein CASSQEVGRNTEAFF. V and J are TRBV3-1 (or the pseudogene TRBV3-2) and TRBJ1-1; D gene uncertain. From germline, CDR1 is LGHDT and CDR2 YNNKEL (reference sequence). The CDR3 sequence is 15 residues long. V was clipped by 0 bases and J by 1 base, with 9 bases between them.

This chain joins TRBV29-1 and TRBJ1-5, with 9 bases fitting TRBD1. The germline V gene encodes CDR1 SQVTM and CDR2 ANQGSEA. This CDR3 comprises 13 residues. V lost 6 bases and J lost 6; bases outside the gene matches: 6. The CDR3 sequence: CSVGQGRGQPQHF. CDR3 nucleotide sequence: TGCAGCGTGGGACAGGGACGGGGTCAGCCCCAGCATTTT.